Below are 29 T cell receptor beta chains sequenced from a single sample in a study of T cell changes during pregnancy in multiple sclerosis. The data were produced by immunoSEQ multiplex PCR, yet TCRdb's version contains in-frame clones alone and is incomplete. The profile covers 30,000 to 45,000 clones, with more than 80% appearing a single time and 1% to 1.5% taken by the ten largest. Sequences were derived from peripheral blood, sampled before pregnancy. All receptors come from a female donor with multiple sclerosis, enrolled in a pregnancy study.

The chain joins TRBV5-6 to TRBJ1-2, with 11 nucleotides matching TRBD1. This CDR3 contains 14 residues. V shed 2 bases, J shed 6 bases, and the junction held 3 bases outside the gene matches. CDR1 and CDR2 from the germline V gene are SGHDT and YYEEEE. The CDR3 protein is CASSFRTGGDGYTF. CDR3 bases: TGTGCCAGCAGCTTTAGGACAGGGGGCGATGGCTACACCTTC.

This chain connects TRBV15 to TRBJ1-1, with D unresolved. Germline lookup yields CDR1 LNHNV and CDR2 YYDKDF (reference sequence). The V end was cut by 2 bases, the J end by 3 bases, with 4 bases between. This CDR3 has 12 residues. The CDR3 loop is CATSRPYTEAFF. The CDR3 bases are TGTGCCACCAGCAGACCCTACACTGAAGCTTTCTTT.

The V call is TRBV5-1, the J call TRBJ1-4; D possibly corresponds to TRBD1 (6 bases). CDR1 and CDR2 (germline): SGHRS, YFSETQ. The ends were cut back, 4 bases at V and 4 bases at J, with 14 bases in the middle. This CDR3 comprises 15 residues. CDR3 amino acids: CASSPGQTDNEKLFF. For the CDR3, the DNA is TGCGCCAGCAGCCCCGGACAGACGGATAATGAAAAACTGTTTTTT. Filled out from reference TRBV5-1 and TRBJ1-4, the complete variable domain reads KAGVTQTPRYLIKTRGQQVTLSCSPISGHRSVSWYQQTPGQGLQFLFEYFSETQRNKGNFPGRFSGRQFSNSRSEMNVSTLELGDSALYLCASSPGQTDNEKLFFGSGTQLSVL.

The CDR3 reads CASSASSGGGADTQYF. In nucleotides, the CDR3 is TGTGCCAGCAGCGCATCTAGCGGGGGAGGGGCAGATACGCAGTATTTT. The chain employs TRBV9 and TRBJ2-3; 10 bases are a match to TRBD2. Germline assignment: CDR1 SGDLS and CDR2 YYNGEE. CDR3 length: 16 residues. Trimming removed 3 bases from V and 4 bases from J; junction bases left unmatched: 8.

This CDR3 reads CASSLPPGNAHEQYF. CDR3 sequence (DNA): TGTGCCAGCAGCTTACCGCCGGGAAATGCCCACGAGCAGTACTTC. The V call is TRBV7-9, the J call TRBJ2-7; a weak D match, TRBD2 (5 bases). This CDR3 has 15 amino acids. Germline loops: CDR1 SEHNR, CDR2 FQNEAQ (reference sequence). V gave up 2 bases and J gave up 5 bases, with 16 bases separating them.

This chain links TRBV5-1 with TRBJ2-5; D remains unclear. This CDR3 region has 13 residues. V shed 0 bases and J shed 3 bases, with 6 bases lying between them. Germline V CDR1 and CDR2: SGHRS, YFSETQ. In DNA form, the CDR3 reads TGCGCCAGCAGCTTGGAAGGAGAAGAGACCCAGTACTTC. Its protein product is CASSLEGEETQYF.

This clone was counted a single time. The chain carries TRBV29-1 and TRBJ1-4; TRBD1 aligns across 7 bases. Germline CDR1 SQVTM, CDR2 ANQGSEA. The J segment lost 2 bases and the V segment lost 7 bases, leaving 4 bases of the junction unmatched. The length of the CDR3 is 13 residues. The CDR3 spells CSAKTGTNEKLFF. CDR3 in DNA: TGCAGCGCCAAGACAGGGACTAATGAAAAACTGTTTTTT.

The chain uses TRBV28 and TRBJ1-1; no firm D call. Germline V CDR1 and CDR2: MDHEN, SYDVKM. V lost 5 bases, J lost 10 bases, and 17 bases lay in between. The CDR3 extends over 13 amino acids. The CDR3 spells CASSPGSGFGAFF. The CDR3, as DNA: TGTGCCAGCAGTCCTGGGTCCGGGTTTGGAGCTTTCTTT.

This sequence joins TRBV30 and TRBJ2-1; no firm D call. Germline V lookup: CDR1 GTSNPN, CDR2 SVGIG (reference sequence). The CDR3 runs 11 residues. Trimming shortened V by 4 bases and J by 9 bases, and 10 bases separated the two germline ends. The CDR3 sequence is CAWKVASEQFF. The CDR3, as DNA: TGTGCCTGGAAAGTAGCTAGTGAGCAGTTCTTC.

V is TRBV18 and J is TRBJ2-7, with 7 positions matching TRBD1. CDR1 is KGHSH, CDR2 LQKENI, per germline. This CDR3 is built from 13 residues. The junction had 2 bases not matched to a gene; V was cut back by 4 bases and J by 2 bases. CDR3 protein: CASSRDRTYEQYF. CDR3 DNA sequence: TGTGCCAGCTCACGGGACAGAACCTACGAGCAGTACTTC. The entire variable domain, with the rest obtained from reference TRBV18 and TRBJ2-7, is as follows: NAGVMQNPRHLVRRRGQEARLRCSPMKGHSHVYWYRQLPEEGLKFMVYLQKENIIDESGMPKERFSAEFPKEGPSILRIQQVVRGDSAAYFCASSRDRTYEQYFGPGTRLTVT.

The J gene is TRBJ2-5, the V gene TRBV2; D is ambiguous. Trimming stripped 5 bases from V and 2 bases from J, with 9 bases between. The V gene's germline CDR1 is SNHLY and CDR2 FYNNEI. The length of the CDR3 is 13 residues. The CDR3 region is CASSPGPQETQYF. The DNA of the CDR3 is TGTGCCAGCAGTCCAGGCCCGCAAGAGACCCAGTACTTC.

The genes are TRBV13 and TRBJ2-7, with unresolved D. V shed 10 bases and J shed 0 bases, with 13 bases lying between them. The CDR3 is 13 residues long. Germline V gene data show CDR1 as PRHDT and CDR2 as FYEKMQ (reference sequence). CDR3 DNA sequence: TGTGCCACCTTCGACACAAACTCCTACGAGCAGTACTTC. Protein: CATFDTNSYEQYF. The full variable domain, in which reference TRBV13 and TRBJ2-7 provide the parts outside the CDR3, is AAGVIQSPRHLIKEKRETATLKCYPIPRHDTVYWYQQGPGQDPQFLISFYEKMQSDKGSIPDRFSAQQFSDYHSELNMSSLELGDSALYFCATFDTNSYEQYFGPGTRLTVT.

J is TRBJ2-7 and V is TRBV6-5, with TRBD2 matching 12 bases. J gave up 3 bases and V 6 bases, and 6 bases lay outside the gene matches. Germline CDR1 MNHEY, CDR2 SVGAGI. The CDR3 spans 15 residues. The CDR3: CASSAGTSGFYEQYF. CDR3 in DNA: TGTGCCAGCAGCGCCGGGACTAGCGGGTTCTACGAGCAGTACTTC.

The V call is TRBV19, the J call TRBJ1-5; TRBD1 agrees at 9 bases. CDR3 size: 17 residues. CDR1 is LNHDA and CDR2 is SQIVND in the germline V gene (reference sequence). V lost 7 bases and J lost 3; bases outside the gene matches: 13. The CDR3 DNA is TGTGCCAGTATCAGGGGGTTCGGGACAGGGTCCAATCAGCCCCAGCATTTT. It is translated as CASIRGFGTGSNQPQHF.

V is TRBV5-1 and J is TRBJ2-1; 11 bases are shared with TRBD1. CDR3 length equals 12 residues. V shed 2 bases and J 16 bases; nucleotides not matched to a gene: 5. CDR1 is SGHRS, CDR2 YFSETQ, per germline. DNA for the CDR3: TGCGCCAGCAGCTTCGATGGGACAGGGGGTTTCTTC. It encodes CASSFDGTGGFF. Full variable domain (remainder filled in from reference TRBV5-1 and TRBJ2-1): KAGVTQTPRYLIKTRGQQVTLSCSPISGHRSVSWYQQTPGQGLQFLFEYFSETQRNKGNFPGRFSGRQFSNSRSEMNVSTLELGDSALYLCASSFDGTGGFFGPGTRLTVL.

In this sample, this clone turned up once. DNA for the CDR3: TGCAGTGCTAGACGAGGGCGTACGCAGTATTTT. This gives the protein CSARRGRTQYF. The chain has TRBV20-1 and TRBJ2-3; perhaps TRBD2 as D (5 bases). The germline gives CDR1 DFQATT, CDR2 SNEGSKA (reference sequence). V lost 2 bases, J lost 8 bases, and 8 bases lay in between. This CDR3 region has 11 residues.

This clone occurred once. This chain connects TRBV5-1 to TRBJ2-3, with 13 bases fitting TRBD2. The junction had 4 bases not matched to a gene; V was cut back by 5 bases and J by 1 base. The CDR3 spans 16 residues. Germline V gene data show CDR1 as SGHRS and CDR2 as YFSETQ. CDR3 protein: CASRAGTSGGTDTQYF. The CDR3 nucleotides read TGCGCCAGCAGGGCGGGGACTAGCGGGGGCACAGATACGCAGTATTTT.

V gene TRBV7-9 combines with J gene TRBJ2-2; D possibly corresponds to TRBD2 (6 bases). With 4 bases removed from V and 6 bases from J, the gap between germline ends came to 12 bases. From germline, CDR1 is SEHNR and CDR2 FQNEAQ (reference sequence). The CDR3 sequence is 14 residues long. In DNA, the CDR3 is TGTGCCAGCAGCTCAACTAGCAATTCCGGGGAGCTGTTTTTT. Translation: CASSSTSNSGELFF.

The rearrangement uses TRBV6-5 and TRBJ1-1, with D hard to call. Looked up from germline, CDR1 is MNHEY and CDR2 is SVGAGI. The CDR3 runs to 14 residues. Between the trimmed V and J ends, which lost 2 bases and 3 bases, there was a span of 10 bases. CDR3 sequence reads: CASSYGSSDTEAFF. CDR3 DNA: TGTGCCAGCAGTTACGGTAGCAGTGACACTGAAGCTTTCTTT.

By proportion, this clone is medium-sized. The chain couples TRBV30 to TRBJ1-1; TRBD1 matches at 7 bases. The CDR3 contains 12 residues. The junction had 9 bases not matched to a gene; V was cut back by 8 bases and J by 6 bases. The germline gives CDR1 GTSNPN, CDR2 SVGIG (reference sequence). As DNA, the CDR3 is TGTGCCGGAGACAGGGAGTTAGCTGAAGCTTTCTTT. Its protein product is CAGDRELAEAFF. The variable domain in full, completed from reference TRBV30 and TRBJ1-1, reads SQTIHQWPATLVQPVGSPLSLECTVEGTSNPNLYWYRQAAGRGLQLLFYSVGIGQISSEVPQNLSASRPQDRQFILSSKKLLLSDSGFYLCAGDRELAEAFFGQGTRLTVV.

The V call is TRBV4-2, the J call TRBJ2-7; D possibly corresponds to TRBD2 (5 bases). Germline assignment: CDR1 LGHNA and CDR2 YNFKEQ. V was trimmed by 1 base and J by 2 bases, leaving 9 bases between them. The CDR3 length is 14 residues. In nucleotides, the CDR3 is TGTGCCAGCAGCCAAGCGGGGAGCACCTACGAGCAGTACTTC. It is translated as CASSQAGSTYEQYF.

V and J are TRBV11-2 and TRBJ2-7, with 9 nucleotides matching TRBD1. Germline CDR1 is SGHAT and CDR2 is FQNNGV. The V and J ends lost 1 base and 2 bases, in that order; junction bases with no gene match: 0. CDR3 length: 14 residues. In DNA form, the CDR3 reads TGTGCCAGCAGCTTAGGGACAGGGGCCTACGAGCAGTACTTC. It yields the protein CASSLGTGAYEQYF.

This sequence joins TRBV6-1 and TRBJ1-5; tentatively, D is TRBD1 (6 bases). Trimming took off 0 bases at V and 4 bases at J, with 16 bases between the two ends. CDR1 and CDR2 (germline): MNHNS, SASEGT. The CDR3 consists of 17 residues. The CDR3: CASSEARRGQGNQPQHF. The CDR3 DNA follows: TGTGCCAGCAGTGAAGCGCGACGGGGTCAGGGGAATCAGCCCCAGCATTTT.

This rearrangement joins TRBV4-3 to TRBJ2-3, with TRBD2 matching 10 bases. J gave up 1 base and V 0 bases, and 19 bases lay outside the gene matches. The CDR3 length is 22 residues. Germline V gene lookup returns CDR1 LGHNA and CDR2 YSLEER. In DNA form, the CDR3 reads TGCGCCAGCAGCCAAGATCCATCGCTAGCGGGAGTTGGGTATGACGGCACAGATACGCAGTATTTT. Its translation is CASSQDPSLAGVGYDGTDTQYF.

The chain combines TRBV6-5 with TRBJ1-2, with a weak D call TRBD1 (5 bases). The germline gives CDR1 MNHEY, CDR2 SVGAGI. V was pared by 0 bases and J by 8 bases, with 13 bases between. This CDR3 contains 14 residues. CDR3 sequence: CASSYSGRVYGYTF. DNA for the CDR3: TGTGCCAGCAGTTACTCGGGCAGGGTGTACGGCTACACCTTC.

The chain recombines TRBV5-1 with TRBJ1-2; D is possibly TRBD1 (6 bases). Germline V gene data show CDR1 as SGHRS and CDR2 as YFSETQ. The CDR3 is made up of 13 amino acids. V gave up 3 bases and J gave up 4 bases, with 10 bases separating them. The CDR3 region has the DNA TGCGCCAGCAGCTCGGTAGGGGGCTATGGCTACACCTTC. Translating it yields CASSSVGGYGYTF. Looking up the rest from reference TRBV5-1 and TRBJ1-2 gives the full variable domain: KAGVTQTPRYLIKTRGQQVTLSCSPISGHRSVSWYQQTPGQGLQFLFEYFSETQRNKGNFPGRFSGRQFSNSRSEMNVSTLELGDSALYLCASSSVGGYGYTFGSGTRLTVV.

There are a few counts of this clone. The chain combines TRBV27 with TRBJ2-7, with TRBD2 matching 9 bases. Trimming cost V 5 bases and J 2 bases; bases outside gene matches: 7. The length of the CDR3 is 15 residues. Germline CDR1 is MNHEY and CDR2 is SMNVEV (reference sequence). The CDR3 nucleotides read TGTGCCAGCAGTCCGCCGGGACTAGCTCCCTACGAGCAGTACTTC. Its translation is CASSPPGLAPYEQYF.

The sample holds one count of this clone. DNA for the CDR3: TGCGCCAGCACTGGCAGTATCCGAGAGACCCAGTACTTC. It is translated as CASTGSIRETQYF. This chain connects TRBV10-2 to TRBJ2-5; D is unresolved. Germline lookup yields CDR1 WSHSY and CDR2 SAAADI. Trimming shortened V by 7 bases and J by 4 bases, and 13 bases separated the two germline ends. The CDR3 is 13 amino acids.

This chain uses TRBV21-1 with TRBJ1-5. TRBV21-1 is a pseudogene locus. This CDR3 is 19 amino acids long. The CDR3 coding sequence is TGTGCCAGCAGCAAAGGCGAAGAAGGGGGGGCGGAGACCTATCAGCCCCAGCATTTT. It translates to CASSKGEEGGAETYQPQHF.